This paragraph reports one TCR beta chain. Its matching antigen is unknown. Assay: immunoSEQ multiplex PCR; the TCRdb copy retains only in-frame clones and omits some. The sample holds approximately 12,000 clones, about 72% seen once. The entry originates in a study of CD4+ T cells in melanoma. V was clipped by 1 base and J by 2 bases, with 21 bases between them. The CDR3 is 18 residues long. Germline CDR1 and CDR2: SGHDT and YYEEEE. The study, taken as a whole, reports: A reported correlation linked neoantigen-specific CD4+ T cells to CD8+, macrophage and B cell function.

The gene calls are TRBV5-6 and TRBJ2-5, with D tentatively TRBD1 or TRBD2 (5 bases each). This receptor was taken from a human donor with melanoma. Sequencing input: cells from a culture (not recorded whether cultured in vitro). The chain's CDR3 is CASSLTWGDGDHQETQYF. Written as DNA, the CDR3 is TGTGCCAGCAGCTTGACGTGGGGCGACGGGGATCATCAAGAGACCCAGTACTTC.